These 2 T cell receptor beta chains originate from one sample sequenced in a study of PD-L1 blockade in urothelial cancer. The time point here: pretreatment peripheral blood. TCRdb's copy holds only in-frame clones and misses some; the assay was immunoSEQ multiplex PCR. The sample lists about 47,000 clones; 82% were seen once. The sequences come from PBMCs, collected around atezolizumab (anti-PD-L1) treatment. The receptors shown here come from a man over 45 with urothelial cancer.

This rearrangement joins TRBV14 to TRBJ1-1, with a possible D match to TRBD1 (5 bases). This CDR3 has 14 amino acids. The V and J ends lost 1 base and 4 bases respectively, with 10 bases between them. Germline CDR1 is SGHDN and CDR2 is FVKESK. In nucleotides, the CDR3 is TGTGCCAGCAGCCAAGGAGCCGGGGGCACTGAAGCTTTCTTT. The encoded protein is CASSQGAGGTEAFF.

V usage is TRBV19 and J usage is TRBJ2-3, with D unclear. The CDR3 extends over 11 amino acids. CDR1 LNHDA and CDR2 SQIVND come from the germline V gene (reference sequence). V shed 5 bases and J shed 6 bases, with 6 bases lying between them. The CDR3 DNA is TGTGCCAGTAGTCGGTGGGATACGCAGTATTTT. Its protein is CASSRWDTQYF.